Each of the 12 T cell receptor beta chains below was sequenced from the same sample in a study of shared clonotypes between healthy human individuals. Method: immunoSEQ multiplex PCR; TCRdb's copy keeps in-frame clones and lacks some. The sample lists some 1,100,000 clones, approximately 78% occurring once. The sample consisted of memory CD4+ T cells from PBMCs. Sample subset: CD45RA-negative fraction. Receptor source: a young man in good health. Some clones in this sample may be carry-over from other donors' samples.

V is TRBV2 and J is TRBJ2-1; weak D call: TRBD2 (6 bases). Germline values: CDR1 SNHLY, CDR2 FYNNEI. The CDR3 is made up of 14 amino acids. Trimming pared 4 bases from V and 6 bases from J, leaving 13 bases between. The CDR3 spells CASSVGSGPNEQFF. The DNA for the CDR3 is TGTGCCAGCAGTGTGGGTAGCGGACCCAATGAGCAGTTCTTC.

This chain links TRBV27 with TRBJ2-2; no clear D. The CDR3 totals 13 residues. Trimming removed 6 bases from V and 0 bases from J, with 5 bases in between. Germline assignment: CDR1 MNHEY and CDR2 SMNVEV (reference sequence). The DNA for the CDR3 is TGTGCCAGCAGCTTAGCGAACACCGGGGAGCTGTTTTTT. Translation gives CASSLANTGELFF.

The J gene is TRBJ1-3, the V gene TRBV7-3; 8 nucleotides agree with TRBD1. The V segment lost 5 bases and the J segment 0 bases; nucleotides outside the gene matches: 3. Germline CDR1 is SGHTA and CDR2 is FQGTGA. The CDR3 consists of 15 residues. The CDR3 DNA sequence: TGTGCCAGCAGCCAAACAGGGGGCTCTGGAAACACCATATATTTT. The encoded protein is CASSQTGGSGNTIYF.

J is TRBJ1-3 and V is TRBV28, with D unresolved. Germline V gene sequence: CDR1 MDHEN, CDR2 SYDVKM. CDR3 size: 16 residues. V shed 5 bases and J shed 8 bases, with 22 bases lying between them. CDR3 sequence reads: CASSVRTQLSEDTIYF. In DNA form, the CDR3 reads TGTGCCAGCAGTGTAAGGACCCAACTCTCCGAAGACACCATATATTTT.

This sequence joins TRBV2 and TRBJ1-1, with D uncertain. Germline V gene sequence: CDR1 SNHLY, CDR2 FYNNEI. Trimming removed 0 bases from V and 1 base from J, with 3 bases in between. The CDR3 is 13 amino acids. This CDR3 reads CASSEAKNTEAFF. CDR3 nucleotides: TGTGCCAGCAGTGAAGCTAAGAACACTGAAGCTTTCTTT.

This clone was seen only a few times. The chain employs TRBV2 and TRBJ2-7; TRBD2 matches 11 bases. Germline trimming cut 6 bases from V and 3 bases from J; bases unmatched to any gene: 4. This CDR3 contains 14 residues. The germline gives CDR1 SNHLY, CDR2 FYNNEI. The CDR3 protein is CASRQGLADYEQYF. CDR3 nucleotide sequence: TGTGCCAGCAGGCAGGGACTAGCGGACTACGAGCAGTACTTC.

This chain uses TRBV5-4 with TRBJ2-1, with 8 bases aligning to TRBD2. V lost 4 bases, J lost 7 bases, and 7 bases stayed unmatched. The CDR3 has 14 residues. Germline V gives CDR1 SGHNT, CDR2 YYREEE (reference sequence). Written as DNA, the CDR3 is TGTGCCAGCAGCCCGGGACTAGTGAGGAATGAGCAGTTCTTC. Translation gives CASSPGLVRNEQFF.

The rearrangement joins TRBV18 to TRBJ2-5; D not certain. CDR3 size: 14 residues. V was trimmed by 5 bases and J by 2 bases, leaving 12 bases between them. The germline CDR1 and CDR2 sequences are KGHSH and LQKENI. The CDR3 nucleotides read TGTGCCAGCTCATGGTTAGGGCAGCAAGAGACCCAGTACTTC. Its protein product is CASSWLGQQETQYF.

The V call is TRBV28, the J call TRBJ2-7, with D possibly matching TRBD2 (6 bases). V lost 6 bases, J lost 2 bases, and 14 bases lay in between. The CDR3 length is 14 residues. Germline CDR1 is MDHEN and CDR2 is SYDVKM. This chain's CDR3 is CASSPIGGTYEQYF. As DNA, the CDR3 is TGTGCCAGCAGCCCTATAGGCGGGACCTACGAGCAGTACTTC.

The V gene is TRBV2, the J gene TRBJ2-7, with TRBD1 matching 7 bases. V lost 9 bases and J lost 1; bases outside the gene matches: 9. Looked up from germline, CDR1 is SNHLY and CDR2 is FYNNEI. The CDR3 has 14 residues. CDR3 DNA sequence: TGTGCCAGTGCAAACAGGGGCTTGTCCTACGAGCAGTACTTC. Its protein product is CASANRGLSYEQYF.

The chain combines TRBV18 with TRBJ1-2, with 7 bases fitting TRBD1. CDR3 length: 18 residues. Germline CDR1 KGHSH, CDR2 LQKENI. Losses at the gene ends were 3 bases for V and 3 bases for J; bases not matched to a gene: 16. The chain's CDR3 is CASSPMKNPRGSDYGYTF. Here the CDR3 DNA reads TGTGCCAGCTCACCGATGAAAAACCCCAGGGGGTCTGACTATGGCTACACCTTC.

This clone appeared once. The chain employs TRBV28 and TRBJ2-7, with TRBD2 matching 7 bases. The germline CDR1 and CDR2 sequences are MDHEN and SYDVKM. V lost 1 base, J lost 1 base, and 4 bases stayed unmatched. The CDR3 totals 15 residues. The CDR3 nucleotides read TGTGCCAGCAGTTTATCCCGGCGGGGGTCCTACGAGCAGTACTTC. Translated, it gives CASSLSRRGSYEQYF.